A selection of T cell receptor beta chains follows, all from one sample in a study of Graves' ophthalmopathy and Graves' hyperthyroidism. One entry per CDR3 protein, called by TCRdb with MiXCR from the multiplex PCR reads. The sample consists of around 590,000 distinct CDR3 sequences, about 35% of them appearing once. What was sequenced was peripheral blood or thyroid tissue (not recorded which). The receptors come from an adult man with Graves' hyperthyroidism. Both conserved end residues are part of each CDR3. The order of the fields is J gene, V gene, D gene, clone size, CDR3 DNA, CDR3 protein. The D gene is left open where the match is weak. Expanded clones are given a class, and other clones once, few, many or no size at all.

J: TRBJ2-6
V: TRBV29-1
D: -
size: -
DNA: TGCAGCTCAGTTGACTCTGGGGCCAACGTCCTGACTTTC
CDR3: CSSVDSGANVLTF

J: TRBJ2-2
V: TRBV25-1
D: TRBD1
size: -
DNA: TGTGCCAGCAGTCGGACAGGGGACGGGGAGCTGTTTTTT
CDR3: CASSRTGDGELFF

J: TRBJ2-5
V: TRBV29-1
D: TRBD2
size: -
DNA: TGCAGCTTGGGACTAGCGGGAGTTGTGGAGACCCAGTACTTC
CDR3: CSLGLAGVVETQYF

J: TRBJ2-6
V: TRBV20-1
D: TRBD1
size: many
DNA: TGCAGTGCTAGTTACGGGACAGGGGGCTCTGGGGCCAACGTCCTGACTTTC
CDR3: CSASYGTGGSGANVLTF

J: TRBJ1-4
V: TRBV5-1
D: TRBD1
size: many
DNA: TGCGCCAGCAGCTTGGTCAGGGGGCCGGGTGAAAAACTGTTTTTT
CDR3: CASSLVRGPGEKLFF

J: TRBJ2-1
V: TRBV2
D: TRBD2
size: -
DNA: TGTGCCAGCAGTGTTGGCGGGGGGCGTAGCTCCTACAATGAGCAGTTCTTC
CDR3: CASSVGGGRSSYNEQFF

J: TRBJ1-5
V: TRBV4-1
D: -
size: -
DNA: TGTGCCAGCAGCCAAGGGTCCCAGGGCAATTTTCGGAATCAGCCCCAGCATTTT
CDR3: CASSQGSQGNFRNQPQHF

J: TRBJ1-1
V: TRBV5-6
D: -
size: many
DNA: TGTGCCAGCAGTACCCGGGAGCTGAACACTGAAGCTTTCTTT
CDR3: CASSTRELNTEAFF

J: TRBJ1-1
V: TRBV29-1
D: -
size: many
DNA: TGCAGCGTCGACTCCTCACCCGGACGTTTTGAAGCTTTCTTT
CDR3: CSVDSSPGRFEAFF

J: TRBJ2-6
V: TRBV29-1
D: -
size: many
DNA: TGCAGCGTTGGCTGGGCGGGGATCGGGGCCAACGTCCTGACTTTC
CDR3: CSVGWAGIGANVLTF

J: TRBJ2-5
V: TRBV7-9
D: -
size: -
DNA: TGTGCCAGCAGCTTTGGTCAGGGAGCAGAGACCCAGTACTTC
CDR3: CASSFGQGAETQYF

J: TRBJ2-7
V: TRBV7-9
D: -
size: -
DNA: TGTGCCAGCAGCTTAGAAACCTCCCTCTACGAGCAGTACTTC
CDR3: CASSLETSLYEQYF

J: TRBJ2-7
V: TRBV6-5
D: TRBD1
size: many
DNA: TGTGCCAGCAGACGGGACAGACCCTCTACGAGGCAGTACTTC
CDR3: CASRRDRPSTRQYF

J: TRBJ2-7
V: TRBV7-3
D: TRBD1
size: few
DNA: TGTGCCAGCAAGCCAGGGGGCCCCTACGAGCAGTACTTC
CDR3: CASKPGGPYEQYF

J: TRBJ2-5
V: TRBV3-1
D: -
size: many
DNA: TGTGCCAGCAGCCAAGTCGGGGTTAGCGGCCAAGAGACCCAGTACTTC
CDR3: CASSQVGVSGQETQYF

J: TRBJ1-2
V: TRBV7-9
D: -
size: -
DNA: TGTGCCAGCAGCTTTCGGCAGGGTTACTATGGCTACACCTTC
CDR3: CASSFRQGYYGYTF

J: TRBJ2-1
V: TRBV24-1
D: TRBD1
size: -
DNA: TGTGCCACCAGTGACCCCAGGCCGGGACAGGGGCTTGAGCAGTTCTTC
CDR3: CATSDPRPGQGLEQFF

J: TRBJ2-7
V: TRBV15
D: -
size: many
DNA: TGTGCCACCAGCAGAGACCCAGGGCTCACCTACGAGCAGTACTTC
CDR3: CATSRDPGLTYEQYF

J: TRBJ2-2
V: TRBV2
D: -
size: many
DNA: TGTGCCAGTACTCAGGGTTGGACCGGGGAGCTGTTTTTT
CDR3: CASTQGWTGELFF

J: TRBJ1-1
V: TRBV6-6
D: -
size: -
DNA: TGTGCCATCAGTGAATACGTGGGCACCGGGGTGACTGAAGCTTTCTTT
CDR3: CAISEYVGTGVTEAFF

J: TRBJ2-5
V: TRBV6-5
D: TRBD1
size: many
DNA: TGTGCCAGCACAACAGGGGTAGAGACCCAGTACTTC
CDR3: CASTTGVETQYF

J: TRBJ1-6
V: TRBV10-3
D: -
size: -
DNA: TGTGCCATCAGTGACGGGGGACCCCTCCACTTT
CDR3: CAISDGGPLHF

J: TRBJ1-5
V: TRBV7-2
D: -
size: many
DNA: TGTGCCAGCAGCTTAGTCACGGCCGGCAATCAGCCCCAGCATTTT
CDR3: CASSLVTAGNQPQHF

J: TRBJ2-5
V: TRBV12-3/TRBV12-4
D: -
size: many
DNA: TGTGCCAGCAGTTTTGATACGCTTCGGGAGACCCAGTACTTC
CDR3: CASSFDTLRETQYF

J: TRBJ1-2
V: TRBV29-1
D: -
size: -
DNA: TGCAGCCTTGAGGGGGGTCCCAACTATGGCTACACCTTC
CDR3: CSLEGGPNYGYTF

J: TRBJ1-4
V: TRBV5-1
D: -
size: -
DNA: TGCGCCAGCAGCTTGGGCAGGGTCGTGGCCAATGAAAAACTGTTTTTT
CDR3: CASSLGRVVANEKLFF

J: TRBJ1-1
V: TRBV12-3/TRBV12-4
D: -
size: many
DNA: TGTGCCAGCAGTGACCCGAGGAACACTGAAGCTTTCTTT
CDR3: CASSDPRNTEAFF

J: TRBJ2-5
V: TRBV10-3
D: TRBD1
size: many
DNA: TGTGCCATCAGTGAGTCGGAGAGGGGGCGAGAGACCCAGTACTTC
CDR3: CAISESERGRETQYF

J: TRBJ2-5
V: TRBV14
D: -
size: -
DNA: TGTGCCAGCAGCAGCTACGTGGGATTCGAGACCCAGTACTTC
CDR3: CASSSYVGFETQYF

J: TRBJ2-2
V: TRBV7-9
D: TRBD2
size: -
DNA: TGTGCCAGCAGGCCCAGGATTCGTTCCGGGACTACCATTGGTCGCGGCACCGGGGAGCTGTTTTTT
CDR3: CASRPRIRSGTTIGRGTGELFF

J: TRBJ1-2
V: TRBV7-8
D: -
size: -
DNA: TGTGCCAGCAGCTTAATAGCGGGAGTTGGCTACACCTTC
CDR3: CASSLIAGVGYTF

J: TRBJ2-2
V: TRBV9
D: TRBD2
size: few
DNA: TGTGCCAGCAGCGTAGAAGCGGGAGACGGGACCGGGGAGCTGTTTTTT
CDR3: CASSVEAGDGTGELFF

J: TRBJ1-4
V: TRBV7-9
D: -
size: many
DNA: TGTGCCAGCAGCTTAAGTGAAAAACTGTTTTTT
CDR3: CASSLSEKLFF

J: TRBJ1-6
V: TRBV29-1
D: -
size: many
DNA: TGCAGCGTTGTCCTTCTGGACACCCGAGCAAATAATTCACCCCTCCACTTT
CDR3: CSVVLLDTRANNSPLHF

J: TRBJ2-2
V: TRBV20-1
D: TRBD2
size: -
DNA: TGCAGTGCTAGGGGGACTAGCGGGGAGCTGTTTTTT
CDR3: CSARGTSGELFF

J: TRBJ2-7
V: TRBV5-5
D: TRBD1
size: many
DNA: TGTGCCAGCAGCACCCAGGGGGCTATTTCCTACGAGCAGTACTTC
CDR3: CASSTQGAISYEQYF

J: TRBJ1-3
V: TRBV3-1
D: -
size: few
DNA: TGTGCCAGCAGCCAAGATGGTCGAGGAACTGGAAACACCATATATTTT
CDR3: CASSQDGRGTGNTIYF

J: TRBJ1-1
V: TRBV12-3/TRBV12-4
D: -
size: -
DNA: TGTGCCAGCAGTTACGGGTCATCCGACACTGAAGCTTTCTTT
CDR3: CASSYGSSDTEAFF

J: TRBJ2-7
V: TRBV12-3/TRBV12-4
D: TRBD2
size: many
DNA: TGTGCCAGCAGTCCCACCGGACTAGGGAGCTACGAGCAGTACTTC
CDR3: CASSPTGLGSYEQYF

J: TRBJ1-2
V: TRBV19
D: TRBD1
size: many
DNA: TGTGCCAGTAGTCCGACAGGGGAAGGCTACACCTTC
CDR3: CASSPTGEGYTF

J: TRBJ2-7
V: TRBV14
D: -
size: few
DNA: TGTGCCAGCAGCCAAAGGGCTAGCATGCCCTACGAGCAGTACTTC
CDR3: CASSQRASMPYEQYF